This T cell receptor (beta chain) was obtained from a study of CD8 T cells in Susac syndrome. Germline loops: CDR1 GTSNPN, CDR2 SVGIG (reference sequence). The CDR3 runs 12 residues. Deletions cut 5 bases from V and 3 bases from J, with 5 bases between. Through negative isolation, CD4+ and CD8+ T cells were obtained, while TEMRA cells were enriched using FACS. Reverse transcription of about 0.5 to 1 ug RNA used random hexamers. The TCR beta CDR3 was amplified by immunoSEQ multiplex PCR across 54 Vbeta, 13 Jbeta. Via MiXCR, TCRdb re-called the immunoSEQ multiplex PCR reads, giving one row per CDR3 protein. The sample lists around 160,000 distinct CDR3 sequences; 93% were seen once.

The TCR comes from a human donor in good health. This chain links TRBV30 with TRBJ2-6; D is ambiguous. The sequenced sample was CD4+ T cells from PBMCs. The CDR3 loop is CAWENGANVLTF. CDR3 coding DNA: TGTGCCTGGGAGAATGGGGCCAACGTCCTGACTTTC.